This T cell receptor (beta chain) comes out of a study of beta chain features in type 1 diabetes (dated by TCRdb to between 2017 and 2018). Notes on the research overall: Patients and healthy donors did not differ in mean age, gender distribution, total cell number or subset yield. A total of roughly 100 million sorted cells were examined across all samples, and a strong correlation was observed between cell number per subset and RNA yield. In the study, TCRB repertoires of sorted circulating CD4+ T cell subsets from recently diagnosed type 1 diabetes patients were compared with those of matched healthy donors. Regulatory and stem cell-like memory subsets were isolated from only 8 patients and about eight healthy donors, whereas naive and central memory subsets came from all 30 or so donors.

Each donor gave one peripheral blood draw, averaging approximately 0.12 L, which was collected into heparinised tubes. Naive, central memory, regulatory and stem cell-like memory CD4+ T cells were sorted on a BD FACSAria II using a panel including CD45RO, CCR7, CD25, CD127, CD95 and CD27. All sorted populations exceeded 95% purity. PBMCs were separated immediately by Lymphoprep density gradient centrifugation and were stained directly, without being cultured. Samples were stained and sorted in pairs, with one healthy donor and one patient per experiment, so that batch effects were minimized. The entire amount of isolated RNA was reverse transcribed using the High Capacity cDNA Reverse Transcription Kit, so the sequenced TCRB transcripts were expressed ones. Naive, central memory and regulatory T cell samples underwent deep immunoSEQ sequencing, averaging around 3.9 million total reads per sample. After sorted cells were lysed in RLT buffer, RNA was extracted with DNase-treated RNeasy Micro or Mini kits, with the choice depending on cell number. To prevent cross-contamination, every cell subset was processed on its own, while patient and healthy donor samples were processed together. The immunoSEQ multiplex PCR was used to amplify TCRB sequences from cDNA, yielding 87-bp fragments that span the CDR3 region. Amplicons were sequenced on the Illumina HiSeq platform. As for the authors' bioinformatics: Synthetic template baselines were used to correct PCR bias computationally, reads within Hamming distance 2 were collapsed together, and singletons that could not be merged were discarded. Reads were aligned against IMGT so that V, D and J genes, CDR3 length and insertions or deletions at six rearrangement sites could be assigned. Within each subset, clonotype counts were normalized to sorted cell number, after which true diversity and Gini coefficients were computed with the tcR R package. The overlap coefficient, calculated on TCRB nucleotide sequences, was used to measure repertoire sharing. Sourced from immuneACCESS, this table was stored by TCRdb with only in-frame sequences that have V and J called. A share of the clones is absent; for the studies checked, an unresolved V gene accounts for under half, and the remainder has no known explanation. V and J calls and clone size follow that table, whereas D and trimming were derived from the DNA. The sample profile shows roughly 150,000 clones; approximately 8.8% of them were found once. The top ten clonotypes cover 0.65% to 0.9% of the sample.

General findings and caveats noted by the study authors: Naive, central memory and regulatory TCRB repertoires appeared more similar among patients than among healthy donors. Because small numbers of individuals were included in the HLA sub-analyses, any influence of HLA type on TCRB rearrangement was left unresolved. A moderate but significant shortening of TCRB CDR3 length was observed in type 1 diabetes patients in all four CD4+ subsets. Shorter templates might be favored by PCR, yet because patient and control samples were amplified and corrected together, any such skew would affect both groups equally. Sequencing cDNA rather than genomic DNA could over-represent highly expressing activated cells, although activation and CD3 levels did not differ between groups. Fewer insertions and more nucleotide deletions at VDJ recombination sites were observed in patients with type 1 diabetes, implying thymic rearrangement abnormalities.

The germline V end is reduced by 0 bases and the J end by 2 bases; junction bases left unmatched: 9. Spanning cysteine to phenylalanine, the CDR3 consists of 19 amino acids. The only DNA kept is the CDR3, 57 bases in frame from the first base. CDR1 and CDR2 are read off the germline V gene (reference sequence) as LNHDA and SQIVND. Details on this clone: Its antigen has not been determined. Base qualities are not recorded, but no much larger clone differs from it by a single base.

This TCR came from a woman between 25 and 40 years old with type 1 diabetes. The chain employs TRBV19 and TRBJ2-1, and 11 junction bases match TRBD2. Sequencing was performed on central memory CD4+ T cells from blood. The DNA is TGTGCCAGTAGTATAGACCCCGGGACTAGCGGTCGCACCTACAATGAGCAGTTCTTC. It encodes CASSIDPGTSGRTYNEQFF.